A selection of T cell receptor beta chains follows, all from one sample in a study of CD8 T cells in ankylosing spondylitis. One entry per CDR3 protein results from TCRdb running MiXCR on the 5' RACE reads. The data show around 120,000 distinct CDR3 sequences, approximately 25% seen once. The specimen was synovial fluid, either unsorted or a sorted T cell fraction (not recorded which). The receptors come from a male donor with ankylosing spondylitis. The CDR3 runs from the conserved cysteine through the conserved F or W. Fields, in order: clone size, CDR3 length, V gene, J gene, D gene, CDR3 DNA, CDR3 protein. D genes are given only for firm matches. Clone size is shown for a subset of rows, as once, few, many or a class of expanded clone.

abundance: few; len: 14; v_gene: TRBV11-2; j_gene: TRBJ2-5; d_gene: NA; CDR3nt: TGTGCCAGCAGCCCCATGGACGGGAAAGAGACCCAGTACTTC; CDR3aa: CASSPMDGKETQYF
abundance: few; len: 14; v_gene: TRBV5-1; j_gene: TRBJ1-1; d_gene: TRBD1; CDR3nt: TGCGCCAGCAGCTTAAGGACAGGGTATACTGAAGCTTTCTTT; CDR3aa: CASSLRTGYTEAFF
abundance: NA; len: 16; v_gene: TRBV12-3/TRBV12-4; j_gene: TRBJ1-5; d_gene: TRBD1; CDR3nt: TGTGCCAGCAGTTCCGCCCTTACAGGGGGCAGTCAGCCCCAGCATTTT; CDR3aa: CASSSALTGGSQPQHF
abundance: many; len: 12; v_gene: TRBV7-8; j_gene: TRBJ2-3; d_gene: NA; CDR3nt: TGTGCCAGCAGCCATGAAAGAGATACGCAGTATTTT; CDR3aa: CASSHERDTQYF
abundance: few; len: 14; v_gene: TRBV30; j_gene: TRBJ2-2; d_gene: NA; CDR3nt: TGTGCCTGGAGTGTAGACTACGCGGTCGGGGAGCTGTTTTTT; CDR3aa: CAWSVDYAVGELFF
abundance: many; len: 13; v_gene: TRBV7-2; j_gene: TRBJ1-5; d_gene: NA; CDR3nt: TGTGCCAGCAGCTTAGGCAGGGAACAGCCCCAGCATTTT; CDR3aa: CASSLGREQPQHF
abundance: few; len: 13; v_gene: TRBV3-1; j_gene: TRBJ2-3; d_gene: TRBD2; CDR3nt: TGTGCCAGCAGGGAGCGGGGGACAGATACGCAGTATTTT; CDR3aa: CASRERGTDTQYF
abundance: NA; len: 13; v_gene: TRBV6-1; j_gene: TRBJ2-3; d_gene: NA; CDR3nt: TGTGCCAGCAGTCGTAGATCGGGAGATACGCAGTATTTT; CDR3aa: CASSRRSGDTQYF
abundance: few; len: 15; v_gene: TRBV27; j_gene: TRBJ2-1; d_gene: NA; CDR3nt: TGTGCCAGCACTCACCTCAGGGGTTCCTACAATGAGCAGTTCTTC; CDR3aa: CASTHLRGSYNEQFF
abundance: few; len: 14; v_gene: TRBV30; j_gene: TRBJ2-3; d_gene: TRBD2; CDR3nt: TGTGCCTGGAGGACTAGCGGCAGCACAGATACGCAGTATTTT; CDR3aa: CAWRTSGSTDTQYF
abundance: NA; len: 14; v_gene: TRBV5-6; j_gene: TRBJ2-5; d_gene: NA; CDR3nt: TGTGCCAGCAGCTCTCAGGACACCCAAGAGACCCAGTACTTC; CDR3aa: CASSSQDTQETQYF
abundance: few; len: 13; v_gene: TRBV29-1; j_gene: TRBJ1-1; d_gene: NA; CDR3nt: TGCAGCGTTGAGGGCGTCCCATTGAAGAACGCTTTCTTT; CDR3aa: CSVEGVPLKNAFF
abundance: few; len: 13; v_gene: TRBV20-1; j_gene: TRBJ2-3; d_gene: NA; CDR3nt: TGCAGTGCTAGAGGATCCTTAGGGCATACGCAGTATTTT; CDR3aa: CSARGSLGHTQYF
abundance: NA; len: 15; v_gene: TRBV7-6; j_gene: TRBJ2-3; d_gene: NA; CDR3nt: TGTGCCAGCAGCTCTCTTGGGGGGAACGGAGATACGCAGTATTTT; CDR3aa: CASSSLGGNGDTQYF
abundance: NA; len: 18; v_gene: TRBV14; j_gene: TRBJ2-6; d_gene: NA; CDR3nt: TGTGCCAGCAGCCAAGAACGGCAGGGCCGGGGTGGGGCCAACGTCCTGACTTTC; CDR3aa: CASSQERQGRGGANVLTF
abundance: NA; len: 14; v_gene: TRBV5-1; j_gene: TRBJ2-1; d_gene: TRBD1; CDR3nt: TGCGCCAGCAGCCCCGGGACAGCAAACAATGAGCAGTTCTTC; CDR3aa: CASSPGTANNEQFF
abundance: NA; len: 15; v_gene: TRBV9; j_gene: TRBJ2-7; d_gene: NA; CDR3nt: TGTGCCAGCAGCGCACATAGCGGTCCCTCCTACGAGCAGTACTTC; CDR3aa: CASSAHSGPSYEQYF
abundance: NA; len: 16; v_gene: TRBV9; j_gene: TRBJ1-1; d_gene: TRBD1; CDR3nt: TGTGCCAGCAGCGTAGGACAGGGGGTAGTGAACACTGAAGCTTTCTTT; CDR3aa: CASSVGQGVVNTEAFF
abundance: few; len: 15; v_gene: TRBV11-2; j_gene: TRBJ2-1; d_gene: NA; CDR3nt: TGTGCCAGCAGCCGGGTTATAAGCTCCTACAATGAGCAGTTCTTC; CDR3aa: CASSRVISSYNEQFF
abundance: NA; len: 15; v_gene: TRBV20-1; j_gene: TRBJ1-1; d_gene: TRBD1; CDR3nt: TGCAGTGCTGGCCGGGACAGATCGATGAACACTGAAGCTTTCTTT; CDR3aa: CSAGRDRSMNTEAFF
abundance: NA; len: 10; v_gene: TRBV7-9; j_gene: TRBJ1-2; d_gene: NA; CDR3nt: TGTGCCACCACCGTGGGTGGCTACACCTTC; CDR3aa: CATTVGGYTF
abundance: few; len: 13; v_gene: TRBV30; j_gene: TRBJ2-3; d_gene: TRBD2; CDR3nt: TGTGCCTGCGAGCGGGGCTACACAGATACGCAGTATTTT; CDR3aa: CACERGYTDTQYF
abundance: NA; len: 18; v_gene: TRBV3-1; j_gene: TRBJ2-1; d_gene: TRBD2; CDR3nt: TGTGCCAGCAGCCAAGATTGGGGACTAGCGGATAGCGACAATGAGCAGTTCTTC; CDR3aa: CASSQDWGLADSDNEQFF
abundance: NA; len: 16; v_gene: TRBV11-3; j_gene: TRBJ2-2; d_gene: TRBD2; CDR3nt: TGTGCCAGCAGCCTCACTAGCGGGAGGCGTGCCGGGGAGCTGTTTTTT; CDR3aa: CASSLTSGRRAGELFF
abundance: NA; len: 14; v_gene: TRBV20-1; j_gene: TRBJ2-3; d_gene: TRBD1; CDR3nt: TGCAGTGCTAGAGGGACAGGGACAGGAGATACGCAGTATTTT; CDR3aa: CSARGTGTGDTQYF
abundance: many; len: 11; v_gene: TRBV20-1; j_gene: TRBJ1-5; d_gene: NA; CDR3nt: TGCAGTGCTAGAGATCTCTTGGCCCAGCATTTT; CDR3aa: CSARDLLAQHF
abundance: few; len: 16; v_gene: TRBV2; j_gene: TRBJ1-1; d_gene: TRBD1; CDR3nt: TGTGCCAGCACCCTAGAAGGGGGCGGGCAGAACACTGAAGCTTTCTTT; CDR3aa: CASTLEGGGQNTEAFF
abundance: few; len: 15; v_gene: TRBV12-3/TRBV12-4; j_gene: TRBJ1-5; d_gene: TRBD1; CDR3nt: TGTGCCAGCAGTCCCCAAGGGACAGGGAATCAGCCCCAGCATTTT; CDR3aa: CASSPQGTGNQPQHF
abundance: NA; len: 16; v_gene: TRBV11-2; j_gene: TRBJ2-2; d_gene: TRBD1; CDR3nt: TGTGCCAGCAGCGCAGGGGGCGCGGGTGGGGCCGGGGAGCTGTTTTTT; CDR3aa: CASSAGGAGGAGELFF
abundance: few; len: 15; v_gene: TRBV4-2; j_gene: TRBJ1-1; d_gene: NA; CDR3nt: TGTGCCAGCAGACACTTACAGAGGGCGAACACTGAAGCTTTCTTT; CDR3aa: CASRHLQRANTEAFF
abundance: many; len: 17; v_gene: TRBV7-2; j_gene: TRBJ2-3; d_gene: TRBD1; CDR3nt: TGTGCCAGCAGCTTTCTTCCCCGGACAGGGATCACAGATACGCAGTATTTT; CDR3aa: CASSFLPRTGITDTQYF
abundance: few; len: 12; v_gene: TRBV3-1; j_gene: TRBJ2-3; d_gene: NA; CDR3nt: TGTGCCAGCAGCACCACTCAGGATACGCAGTATTTT; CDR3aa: CASSTTQDTQYF
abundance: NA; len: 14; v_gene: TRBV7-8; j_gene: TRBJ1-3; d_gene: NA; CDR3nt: TGTGCCAGCAGCCCTAACAGGGCTGGAAACACCATATATTTT; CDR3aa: CASSPNRAGNTIYF
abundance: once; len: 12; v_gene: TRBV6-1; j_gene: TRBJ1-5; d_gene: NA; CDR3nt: TGTGCCAGCAGTGAATGGGATCAGCCCCAGCATTTT; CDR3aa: CASSEWDQPQHF
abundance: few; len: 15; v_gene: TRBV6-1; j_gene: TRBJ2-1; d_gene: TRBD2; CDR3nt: TGTGCCAGCAGTGTAAGCGGGGGGTCCTACAATGAGCAGTTCTTC; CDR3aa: CASSVSGGSYNEQFF
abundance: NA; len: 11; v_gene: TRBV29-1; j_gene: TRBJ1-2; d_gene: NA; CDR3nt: TGCAGCGTTGACCCATCCATCGGCTACACCTTC; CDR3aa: CSVDPSIGYTF
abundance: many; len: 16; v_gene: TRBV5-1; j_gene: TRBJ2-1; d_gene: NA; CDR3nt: TGCGCCAGCAGCTTGGGTATGGCAGGGTTATACAATGAGCAGTTCTTC; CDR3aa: CASSLGMAGLYNEQFF
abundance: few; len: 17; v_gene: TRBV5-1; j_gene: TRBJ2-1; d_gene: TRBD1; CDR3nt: TGCGCCAGCAGCTTGGCCTCGGCAGGGGGCCAATACAATGAGCAGTTCTTC; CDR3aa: CASSLASAGGQYNEQFF
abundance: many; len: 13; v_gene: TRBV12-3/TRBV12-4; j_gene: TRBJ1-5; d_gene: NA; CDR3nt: TGTGCCAGCAGTTTTGGGGAGCATCAGCCCCAGCATTTT; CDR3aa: CASSFGEHQPQHF
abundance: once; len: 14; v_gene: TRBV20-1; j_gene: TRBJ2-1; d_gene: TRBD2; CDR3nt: TGCAGTGCTAGAGAAGCGGGAGAACCTTTCCAGCAGTTCTTC; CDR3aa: CSAREAGEPFQQFF
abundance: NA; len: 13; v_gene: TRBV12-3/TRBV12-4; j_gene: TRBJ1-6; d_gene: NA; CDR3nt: TGTGCCAGCAGTTTAAAGTTACGGTCACCCCTCCACTTT; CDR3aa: CASSLKLRSPLHF
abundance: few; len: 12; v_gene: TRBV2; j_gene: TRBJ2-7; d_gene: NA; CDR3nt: TGTGCCAGCAGGCCTAGGGGTTACGAGCAGTACTTC; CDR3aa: CASRPRGYEQYF
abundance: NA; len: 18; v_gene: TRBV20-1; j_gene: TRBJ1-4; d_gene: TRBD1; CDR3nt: TGCAGTGCATGGGTTCCGGGACAGGGGGTTGCAACTAATGAAAAACTGTTTTTT; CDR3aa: CSAWVPGQGVATNEKLFF
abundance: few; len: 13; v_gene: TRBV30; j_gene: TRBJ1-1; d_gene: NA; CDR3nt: TGTGCCTGGCGAAAGGGGTCTAGCACTGAAGCTTTCTTT; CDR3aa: CAWRKGSSTEAFF
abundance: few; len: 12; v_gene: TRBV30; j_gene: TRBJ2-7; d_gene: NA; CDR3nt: TGTGCCTGGAGTAGGGACCTCGGGGAGCAGTACTTC; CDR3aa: CAWSRDLGEQYF
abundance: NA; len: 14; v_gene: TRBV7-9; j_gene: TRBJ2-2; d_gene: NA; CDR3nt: TGTGCCAGCAGCTCCACAGGGATCTCCGGGGAGCTGTTTTTT; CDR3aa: CASSSTGISGELFF
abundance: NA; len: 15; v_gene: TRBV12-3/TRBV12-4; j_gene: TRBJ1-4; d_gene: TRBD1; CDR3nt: TGTGCCAGCAGTCCACAGGGGGCCTTACGGGAAAAACTGTTTTTT; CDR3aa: CASSPQGALREKLFF
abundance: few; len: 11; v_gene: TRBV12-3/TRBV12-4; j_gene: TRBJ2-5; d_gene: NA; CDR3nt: TGTGCCAGCAGTTCCGGAGAGACCCAGTACTTC; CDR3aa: CASSSGETQYF
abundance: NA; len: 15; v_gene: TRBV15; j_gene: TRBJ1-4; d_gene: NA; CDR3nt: TGTGCCACCAGCAGAGACGGGGGGCCAAGTGAAAAACTGTTTTTT; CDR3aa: CATSRDGGPSEKLFF
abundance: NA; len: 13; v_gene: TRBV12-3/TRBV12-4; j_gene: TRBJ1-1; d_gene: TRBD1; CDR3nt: TGTGCCAGCATCTCCACAGGGGGCACTGAAGCTTTCTTT; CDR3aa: CASISTGGTEAFF